These 30 T cell receptor beta chains were sequenced from one sample in a study of T cell changes during pregnancy in multiple sclerosis. Assay: immunoSEQ multiplex PCR; the TCRdb copy retains only in-frame clones and omits some. The sample includes over 15,000 clones, roughly 86% of them seen just once. The sample in question was CD8+ T cells from peripheral blood mononuclear cells, obtained in the second trimester of pregnancy. All receptors come from a female donor in good health, enrolled as a control in a pregnancy study.

This clone is categorized as medium-sized. V gene TRBV7-9 combines with J gene TRBJ2-7; 7 nucleotides align to TRBD1. The CDR3 is 15 amino acids. In germline, CDR1 is SEHNR, CDR2 FQNEAQ (reference sequence). V lost 2 bases to trimming and J lost 2 bases; unmatched junction nucleotides: 6. In DNA, the CDR3 is TGTGCCAGCAGCTTACCTCACGGGACAGCCTACGAGCAGTACTTC. The encoded protein is CASSLPHGTAYEQYF.

In its sample, this clone is medium-sized (0.01 to 0.1%). The chain combines TRBV9 with TRBJ2-5; tentatively, D is TRBD2 (6 bases). The germline V and J ends were trimmed by 0 bases and 10 bases, with 25 bases remaining between them. CDR3 size: 17 residues. Germline CDR1 reads SGDLS; CDR2 reads YYNGEE. DNA for the CDR3: TGTGCCAGCAGCGTAGGGGGGACTCCTAGAGAGGGAGAGGACCAGTACTTC. This gives the protein CASSVGGTPREGEDQYF.

The sample holds one count of this clone. The chain couples TRBV4-1 to TRBJ2-7; perhaps TRBD1 as D (6 bases). V was pared by 0 bases and J by 0 bases, with 9 bases between. There are 15 residues in the CDR3. Germline CDR1 is MGHRA and CDR2 is YSYEKL. The CDR3 protein is CASSQDRTASYEQYF. The CDR3 nucleotides read TGCGCCAGCAGCCAAGATCGGACAGCCTCCTACGAGCAGTACTTC.

The chain carries TRBV5-1 and TRBJ1-1; D gene unclear. CDR1 and CDR2 from the germline V gene are SGHRS and YFSETQ. Trimming took off 1 base at V and 0 bases at J, with 4 bases between the two ends. The CDR3 covers 13 residues. The CDR3 protein is CASSLSMNTEAFF. As DNA, the CDR3 is TGCGCCAGCAGCTTGAGCATGAACACTGAAGCTTTCTTT.

The V and J genes are TRBV6-5 and TRBJ2-2, with a possible D match to TRBD1 (5 bases). V was cut by 8 bases and J by 0 bases, with 13 bases left in between. The CDR3 spans 15 residues. Germline V gene sequence: CDR1 MNHEY, CDR2 SVGAGI. The CDR3 bases are TGTGCCAGCTCGGTACAGGCAACGAACACCGGGGAGCTGTTTTTT. Encoded protein: CASSVQATNTGELFF.

The rearrangement joins TRBV7-3 to TRBJ2-1; 7 bases are shared with TRBD1. The CDR3 sequence is 16 residues long. Germline V lookup: CDR1 SGHTA, CDR2 FQGTGA. V was clipped by 6 bases and J by 4 bases; unmatched bases: 12. In DNA, the CDR3 is TGTGCCAGCAGACCCCAGACAGGGTTCGGATACAATGAGCAGTTCTTC. It translates to CASRPQTGFGYNEQFF.

The V call is TRBV10-3, the J call TRBJ1-1; perhaps TRBD1 as D (5 bases). Trimming pared 9 bases from V and 3 bases from J, leaving 8 bases between. Germline V gives CDR1 ENHRY, CDR2 SYGVKD. The CDR3 runs 11 residues. The CDR3 loop reads CAIRGDTEAFF. CDR3 coding DNA: TGTGCCATTCGGGGGGACACTGAAGCTTTCTTT.

By sample share, this clone is medium-sized (0.01 to 0.1%). The chain employs TRBV7-6 and TRBJ2-2, with TRBD2 as a possible D gene (7 bases). V was shortened by 3 bases and J by 4 bases, with 18 bases between the two germline ends. This CDR3 is built from 17 residues. Germline-derived CDR1 and CDR2 are SGHVS and FNYEAQ. The CDR3 is CASSFFEGGPVTGELFF. In DNA, the CDR3 is TGTGCCAGCAGCTTTTTCGAGGGGGGGCCGGTCACCGGGGAGCTGTTTTTT.

J is TRBJ1-2 and V is TRBV29-1; 8 bases line up with TRBD1. Germline CDR1 and CDR2: SQVTM and ANQGSEA. V shed 7 bases and J 3 bases; nucleotides not matched to a gene: 10. CDR3 length: 14 amino acids. CDR3 protein: CSGGRTGQDYGYTF. CDR3 coding DNA: TGCAGCGGAGGTCGAACGGGACAGGACTATGGCTACACCTTC.

The rearrangement uses TRBV10-3 and TRBJ2-7; 8 positions match TRBD1. CDR3 size: 16 residues. Germline CDR1 and CDR2: ENHRY and SYGVKD. Trimming took 4 bases from V and 2 from J; bases not matched to a gene: 10. Here the CDR3 reads CAISASDRGTTYEQYF. The CDR3 DNA follows: TGTGCCATCAGTGCAAGCGACAGGGGCACAACCTACGAGCAGTACTTC.

Written as DNA, the CDR3 is TGTGCCAGCAGCCAATCTCGGACAGGGAGCAACACTGAAGCTTTCTTT. This encodes CASSQSRTGSNTEAFF. The chain is built from TRBV16 and TRBJ1-1; 8 nucleotides line up with TRBD1. Trimming took 0 bases from V and 2 from J; bases not matched to a gene: 5. The CDR3 has 16 residues. Looked up from germline, CDR1 is KGHSY and CDR2 is FQNENV.

This chain's CDR3 is CASSDQGRIHEQFF. The CDR3 bases are TGTGCCAGCAGTGACCAGGGGCGTATCCATGAGCAGTTCTTC. The chain recombines TRBV25-1 with TRBJ2-1, with D perhaps matching TRBD1 (6 bases). The CDR3 is 14 residues long. Germline V gene sequence: CDR1 MGHDK, CDR2 SYGVNS. The germline V and J ends were trimmed by 3 bases and 8 bases, with 14 bases remaining between them.

The gene calls are TRBV7-3 and TRBJ2-6; D not resolved. This CDR3 is built from 14 residues. Germline values: CDR1 SGHTA, CDR2 FQGTGA. Deletions cut 3 bases from V and 3 bases from J, with 6 bases between. CDR3 DNA sequence: TGTGCCAGCAGCTTCACTGGTGGGGCCAACGTCCTGACTTTC. Its protein product is CASSFTGGANVLTF.

This clone has a handful of counts. The V gene is TRBV13, the J gene TRBJ2-1, with 9 bases identical to TRBD2. Trimming cost V 7 bases and J 8 bases; bases outside gene matches: 6. CDR3 size: 13 residues. From germline, CDR1 is PRHDT and CDR2 FYEKMQ (reference sequence). The CDR3 DNA is TGTGCCAGCATGCCAGCGGGAGGAGATGAGCAGTTCTTC. Protein sequence: CASMPAGGDEQFF.

The V and J genes are TRBV4-3 and TRBJ1-1, with D unclear. The CDR3 is 17 amino acids. Germline CDR1 is LGHNA and CDR2 is YSLEER. Between the trimmed V and J ends, which lost 0 bases and 2 bases, there was a span of 16 bases. Here the CDR3 reads CASSQEGVSTSNTEAFF. The DNA of the CDR3 is TGCGCCAGCAGCCAAGAGGGAGTTTCAACGTCAAACACTGAAGCTTTCTTT.

Only one count was recorded for this clone. The chain uses TRBV4-3 and TRBJ1-4, with TRBD1 as a possible D gene (6 bases). The V end was cut by 0 bases, the J end by 7 bases, with 15 bases between. The CDR3 runs 16 residues. Germline CDR1 and CDR2: LGHNA and YSLEER. CDR3 DNA sequence: TGCGCCAGCAGCCAAGAAGGCAGGGGAAGTAGTGAAAAACTGTTTTTT. Its translation: CASSQEGRGSSEKLFF.

The chain is built from TRBV6-4 and TRBJ2-7; TRBD1 aligns across 10 bases. The CDR3 consists of 15 residues. CDR1 and CDR2 (germline): MRHNA, SNTAGT. J was trimmed by 0 bases and V by 3 bases; bases with no gene match: 2. The CDR3 is CASSEGTGASYEQYF. The CDR3 nucleotides read TGTGCCAGCAGTGAAGGGACAGGGGCCTCCTACGAGCAGTACTTC.

The V call is TRBV6-1, the J call TRBJ1-2; perhaps TRBD1 as D (5 bases). CDR3 length: 12 residues. Per germline, CDR1 MNHNS and CDR2 SASEGT. Trimming took 7 bases from V and 6 from J, leaving 12 bases between them. The chain's CDR3 is CASNLGGDGYTF. DNA of the CDR3: TGTGCCAGCAATCTGGGGGGAGATGGCTACACCTTC.

This chain joins TRBV29-1 and TRBJ2-1; D may be TRBD1 (6 bases). The CDR3 is 10 residues long. CDR1 and CDR2 from the germline V gene are SQVTM and ANQGSEA. Trimming pared 7 bases from V and 8 bases from J, leaving 9 bases between. CDR3: CSGEGDEQFF. The CDR3 DNA is TGCAGCGGCGAGGGGGATGAGCAGTTCTTC.

The chain uses TRBV9 and TRBJ2-3, with a possible D match to TRBD1 (5 bases). Looked up from germline, CDR1 is SGDLS and CDR2 is YYNGEE. CDR3 length: 15 amino acids. V was shortened by 4 bases and J by 4 bases, with 16 bases between the two germline ends. The CDR3 coding sequence is TGTGCCAGCAGCCTATCGGGCAGGGCTGCAGATACGCAGTATTTT. Translation gives CASSLSGRAADTQYF.

This sequence joins TRBV5-1 and TRBJ1-1; D uncertain. CDR1 is SGHRS, CDR2 YFSETQ, per germline. Trimming took off 3 bases at V and 6 bases at J, with 12 bases between the two ends. The CDR3 totals 13 residues. CDR3 sequence reads: CASSWEGIAEAFF. DNA of the CDR3: TGCGCCAGCAGCTGGGAGGGTATCGCTGAAGCTTTCTTT.

The rearrangement joins TRBV11-2 to TRBJ2-2, with D tentatively TRBD2 (6 bases). The CDR3 loop spans 16 amino acids. Trimming took 5 bases from V and 4 from J, leaving 17 bases between them. Per germline, CDR1 SGHAT and CDR2 FQNNGV. Written as DNA, the CDR3 is TGTGCCAGCAGCCACTGGGCTGATAGCGGCACCGGGGAGCTGTTTTTT. Protein sequence: CASSHWADSGTGELFF.

This clone is classed as medium-sized. The chain combines TRBV4-3 with TRBJ1-3; D gene unclear. Trimming removed 1 base from V and 0 bases from J, with 13 bases in between. This CDR3 is built from 17 residues. Germline CDR1 and CDR2: LGHNA and YSLEER. CDR3 DNA sequence: TGCGCCAGCAGCCAAGGGGAGGGAATCTACTCTGGAAACACCATATATTTT. It translates to CASSQGEGIYSGNTIYF.

The chain combines TRBV7-9 with TRBJ1-2, with D possibly being TRBD1 (6 bases). This CDR3 is built from 14 residues. CDR1 and CDR2 (germline): SEHNR, FQNEAQ (reference sequence). V lost 4 bases to trimming and J lost 4 bases, with 13 bases between them. The CDR3 DNA reads as TGTGCCAGCAGCTCGGGGGGCTCGGGCTATGGCTACACCTTC. It specifies CASSSGGSGYGYTF.

This chain uses TRBV7-8 with TRBJ1-6, with D possibly matching TRBD1 (5 bases). Trimming cost V 2 bases and J 4 bases, with 6 bases left between them. Germline V lookup: CDR1 SGHVS, CDR2 FQNEAQ. This CDR3 has 14 residues. The CDR3 region is CASSLTGYNSPLHF. CDR3 in DNA: TGTGCCAGCAGCTTAACAGGTTATAATTCACCCCTCCACTTT.

This rearrangement joins TRBV4-2 to TRBJ2-3, with TRBD2 as a possible D gene (5 bases). V was shortened by 1 base and J by 0 bases, with 20 bases between the two germline ends. Per the germline V gene, CDR1 is LGHNA and CDR2 is YNFKEQ. The CDR3 has 19 residues. CDR3: CASSQVGVWSGPSTDTQYF. CDR3 nucleotide sequence: TGTGCCAGCAGCCAAGTGGGCGTTTGGAGCGGCCCTAGCACAGATACGCAGTATTTT.

The chain is built from TRBV27 and TRBJ2-5; 7 nucleotides align to TRBD2. CDR1 is MNHEY and CDR2 is SMNVEV in the germline V gene (reference sequence). With 10 bases clipped from V and 6 bases from J, the junction kept 8 bases outside the gene matches. The CDR3 runs 12 residues. The CDR3 is CATGAGVKTQYF. In DNA, the CDR3 is TGTGCCACCGGGGCGGGGGTAAAGACCCAGTACTTC.

The J gene is TRBJ2-7, the V gene TRBV7-9; TRBD1 matches at 8 bases. CDR1 and CDR2 (germline): SEHNR, FQNEAQ (reference sequence). The CDR3 loop spans 14 amino acids. J was trimmed by 5 bases and V by 7 bases; bases with no gene match: 10. The CDR3 DNA reads as TGTGCCAGCACCCAAGAGGGCAGGGGGCACGAGCAGTACTTC. Amino acid sequence: CASTQEGRGHEQYF.

J is TRBJ2-2 and V is TRBV25-1; maybe TRBD2 (7 bases). This CDR3 has 13 amino acids. V dropped 6 bases and J dropped 6 bases, with 11 bases sitting between them. Germline-derived CDR1 and CDR2 are MGHDK and SYGVNS. CDR3 sequence: CASSLGGPGELFF. Written as DNA, the CDR3 is TGTGCCAGCAGCCTGGGGGGGCCCGGGGAGCTGTTTTTT.

V is TRBV4-1 and J is TRBJ1-1, with D perhaps TRBD1 (5 bases). There are 13 residues in the CDR3. The ends were cut back, 4 bases at V and 4 bases at J, with 10 bases in the middle. Germline V lookup: CDR1 MGHRA, CDR2 YSYEKL. The CDR3 nucleotides are TGCGCCAGCAGCCGGGCCGGGGGCACTGAAGCTTTCTTT. This translates into CASSRAGGTEAFF.